This is a list of T cell receptor beta chains from one sample in a study of OX40 agonist ivuxolimab in advanced cancers. Here immunoSEQ multiplex PCR was the method, and the copy in TCRdb shows in-frame clones only, minus some. The data show some 41,000 clones, with roughly 86% seen just once and 3.6% held by the top ten. The sequences come from CD4+ or CD8+ T cells sorted from blood, collected in a trial of the OX40 agonist ivuxolimab. The origin of the receptors is an adult with an advanced solid tumor such as melanoma, head and neck, liver or kidney cancer. Both conserved end residues are part of each CDR3. The D gene is left open where the match is weak. Part of the rows lack a size; the others show once, few, many or a class for expanded clones.

CDR3nt: TGTGCCAGCAGCGTAGGAGGAGACAATGAGCAGTTCTTC; CDR3aa: CASSVGGDNEQFF; abundance: -; d_gene: -; j_gene: TRBJ2-1; v_gene: TRBV9
CDR3nt: TGTGCCAGCAGCTTGTTGGGACAGGGGGGAGGTGGCTACACCTTC; CDR3aa: CASSLLGQGGGGYTF; abundance: -; d_gene: TRBD1; j_gene: TRBJ1-2; v_gene: TRBV5-4
CDR3nt: TGTGCCAGCTGGGGTGCTAGCGGGATTCAAGAGACCCAGTACTTC; CDR3aa: CASWGASGIQETQYF; abundance: -; d_gene: TRBD2; j_gene: TRBJ2-5; v_gene: TRBV6-5
CDR3nt: TGTGCCAGCAGCCCGACAGGGGTGAGCACTGAAGCTTTCTTT; CDR3aa: CASSPTGVSTEAFF; abundance: -; d_gene: TRBD1; j_gene: TRBJ1-1; v_gene: TRBV7-3
CDR3nt: TGTGCCAGCTGCGCCGAGGAGACCCAGTACTTC; CDR3aa: CASCAEETQYF; abundance: -; d_gene: -; j_gene: TRBJ2-5; v_gene: TRBV27
CDR3nt: TGCGCCAGCGGGATCCGGACTAGCACGGGCAGTGCCGAGCAGTACTTC; CDR3aa: CASGIRTSTGSAEQYF; abundance: -; d_gene: TRBD2; j_gene: TRBJ2-7; v_gene: TRBV5-1
CDR3nt: TGTGCCAGCATTCAGGGAGGGGAAAATGAGCAGTTCTTC; CDR3aa: CASIQGGENEQFF; abundance: -; d_gene: TRBD2; j_gene: TRBJ2-1; v_gene: TRBV25-1
CDR3nt: TGTGCCAGCAGTTTCGTCGCAGAACTAGCCAAAAACATTCAGTACTTC; CDR3aa: CASSFVAELAKNIQYF; abundance: -; d_gene: -; j_gene: TRBJ2-4; v_gene: TRBV28
CDR3nt: TGTGCCAGTAGTAGTAGAAGGGGCGTTGAAAAACTGTTTTTT; CDR3aa: CASSSRRGVEKLFF; abundance: -; d_gene: -; j_gene: TRBJ1-4; v_gene: TRBV19
CDR3nt: TGTGCCAGCAGCCCGCGGGGGACTAGCACAGATACGCAGTATTTT; CDR3aa: CASSPRGTSTDTQYF; abundance: -; d_gene: TRBD2; j_gene: TRBJ2-3; v_gene: TRBV11-3
CDR3nt: TGTGCCAGCAGCGCCCGAGGGACTAGCGGGTTCAATGAGCAGTTCTTC; CDR3aa: CASSARGTSGFNEQFF; abundance: -; d_gene: TRBD2; j_gene: TRBJ2-1; v_gene: TRBV11-3
CDR3nt: TGTGCCTGGAGTTCGGGACAGGGGGACGGCTACACCTTC; CDR3aa: CAWSSGQGDGYTF; abundance: -; d_gene: TRBD1; j_gene: TRBJ1-2; v_gene: TRBV30
CDR3nt: TGCGCCAGCAGCTTGGTTGACATCAGAAATGGCTACACCTTC; CDR3aa: CASSLVDIRNGYTF; abundance: -; d_gene: -; j_gene: TRBJ1-2; v_gene: TRBV5-1
CDR3nt: TGTGCCAGCAGCAAAGGGCAGGGCCTGGGTGAAAAACTGTTTTTT; CDR3aa: CASSKGQGLGEKLFF; abundance: -; d_gene: -; j_gene: TRBJ1-4; v_gene: TRBV6-6
CDR3nt: TGCGCCAGCAGCCCCGAGGACAGGGGGCAAGATACGCAGTATTTT; CDR3aa: CASSPEDRGQDTQYF; abundance: -; d_gene: TRBD1; j_gene: TRBJ2-3; v_gene: TRBV5-1
CDR3nt: TGTGCCAGCAGTTTGGGTGTGGAAGAAAAACTGTTTTTT; CDR3aa: CASSLGVEEKLFF; abundance: -; d_gene: -; j_gene: TRBJ1-4; v_gene: TRBV28
CDR3nt: TGTGCCAGCAGTTTTCCGAAAGTGAATGGCTACACCTTC; CDR3aa: CASSFPKVNGYTF; abundance: -; d_gene: -; j_gene: TRBJ1-2; v_gene: TRBV28
CDR3nt: TGCGCCAGCAGCCCTTCGGGAGAGAAGTACGAGCAGTACTTC; CDR3aa: CASSPSGEKYEQYF; abundance: -; d_gene: -; j_gene: TRBJ2-7; v_gene: TRBV5-1
CDR3nt: TGTGCCAGCAGTTTCTTGGCCAGGGGGCAGAAAGACTATGGCTACACCTTC; CDR3aa: CASSFLARGQKDYGYTF; abundance: -; d_gene: TRBD1; j_gene: TRBJ1-2; v_gene: TRBV28
CDR3nt: TGTGCCAGCAGCTTAGGGTTCACCGGGGAGCTGTTTTTT; CDR3aa: CASSLGFTGELFF; abundance: -; d_gene: -; j_gene: TRBJ2-2; v_gene: TRBV7-6
CDR3nt: TGTGCCAGCAGCTTAGCGAACCCTTACGAGCAGTACTTC; CDR3aa: CASSLANPYEQYF; abundance: -; d_gene: -; j_gene: TRBJ2-7; v_gene: TRBV7-9
CDR3nt: TGTGCCAGCAGTTTCCTCGGACAAGCCGGGGCCAACGTCCTGACTTTC; CDR3aa: CASSFLGQAGANVLTF; abundance: few; d_gene: -; j_gene: TRBJ2-6; v_gene: TRBV6-5
CDR3nt: TGTGCCAGCAGCTTGGTTACGGGAACTGAAGCTTTCTTT; CDR3aa: CASSLVTGTEAFF; abundance: -; d_gene: -; j_gene: TRBJ1-1; v_gene: TRBV11-2
CDR3nt: TGTGCCAGCAGCCAAGGGGGCACAGTTCAAGAGACCCAGTACTTC; CDR3aa: CASSQGGTVQETQYF; abundance: -; d_gene: -; j_gene: TRBJ2-5; v_gene: TRBV14
CDR3nt: TGCGCCAGCAGCCAAACTCACGGTCGGGGACTAAACGAGCAGTACTTC; CDR3aa: CASSQTHGRGLNEQYF; abundance: -; d_gene: TRBD2; j_gene: TRBJ2-7; v_gene: TRBV4-3
CDR3nt: TGTGCCAGCAGTTCTTCAGGGGTGAATCAGCCCCAGCATTTT; CDR3aa: CASSSSGVNQPQHF; abundance: -; d_gene: -; j_gene: TRBJ1-5; v_gene: TRBV5-6
CDR3nt: TGTGCCGCCTCAGACAGGGTAACAGATACGCAGTATTTT; CDR3aa: CAASDRVTDTQYF; abundance: once; d_gene: TRBD1; j_gene: TRBJ2-3; v_gene: TRBV7-8
CDR3nt: TGTGCCAGCGGAGCACTAGCGGGGTACAATGAGCAGTTCTTC; CDR3aa: CASGALAGYNEQFF; abundance: -; d_gene: TRBD2; j_gene: TRBJ2-1; v_gene: TRBV28
CDR3nt: TGTGCCAGCTCACCAGGGGGGACTCTCTCCTACAATGAGCAGTTCTTC; CDR3aa: CASSPGGTLSYNEQFF; abundance: -; d_gene: -; j_gene: TRBJ2-1; v_gene: TRBV18